The entry below gives a single T cell receptor beta chain sequence along with its context. Its antigen is unknown. This specimen comes from a study of graft-versus-host responses after intestinal transplantation. Repertoires were generated with immunoSEQ multiplex PCR, while TCRdb's copy carries only in-frame clones and drops some. The table lists about 130,000 clones, nearly 95% of them singletons, with roughly 0.19% in the top ten. The CDR3 contains 15 residues. Germline values: CDR1 LNHDA, CDR2 SQIVND (reference sequence). The junction had 6 bases not matched to a gene; V was cut back by 3 bases and J by 5 bases.

This receptor was obtained from a human donor who received an intestinal transplant. This chain links TRBV19 with TRBJ2-3, with 9 nucleotides matching TRBD1. Source: unstimulated CD4+ T cells sorted from spleen or lymph node cells, taken before intestinal transplant. CDR3 loop: CASSIGTGIGDTQYF. The CDR3 region has the DNA TGTGCCAGTAGTATTGGGACAGGGATAGGAGATACGCAGTATTTT.